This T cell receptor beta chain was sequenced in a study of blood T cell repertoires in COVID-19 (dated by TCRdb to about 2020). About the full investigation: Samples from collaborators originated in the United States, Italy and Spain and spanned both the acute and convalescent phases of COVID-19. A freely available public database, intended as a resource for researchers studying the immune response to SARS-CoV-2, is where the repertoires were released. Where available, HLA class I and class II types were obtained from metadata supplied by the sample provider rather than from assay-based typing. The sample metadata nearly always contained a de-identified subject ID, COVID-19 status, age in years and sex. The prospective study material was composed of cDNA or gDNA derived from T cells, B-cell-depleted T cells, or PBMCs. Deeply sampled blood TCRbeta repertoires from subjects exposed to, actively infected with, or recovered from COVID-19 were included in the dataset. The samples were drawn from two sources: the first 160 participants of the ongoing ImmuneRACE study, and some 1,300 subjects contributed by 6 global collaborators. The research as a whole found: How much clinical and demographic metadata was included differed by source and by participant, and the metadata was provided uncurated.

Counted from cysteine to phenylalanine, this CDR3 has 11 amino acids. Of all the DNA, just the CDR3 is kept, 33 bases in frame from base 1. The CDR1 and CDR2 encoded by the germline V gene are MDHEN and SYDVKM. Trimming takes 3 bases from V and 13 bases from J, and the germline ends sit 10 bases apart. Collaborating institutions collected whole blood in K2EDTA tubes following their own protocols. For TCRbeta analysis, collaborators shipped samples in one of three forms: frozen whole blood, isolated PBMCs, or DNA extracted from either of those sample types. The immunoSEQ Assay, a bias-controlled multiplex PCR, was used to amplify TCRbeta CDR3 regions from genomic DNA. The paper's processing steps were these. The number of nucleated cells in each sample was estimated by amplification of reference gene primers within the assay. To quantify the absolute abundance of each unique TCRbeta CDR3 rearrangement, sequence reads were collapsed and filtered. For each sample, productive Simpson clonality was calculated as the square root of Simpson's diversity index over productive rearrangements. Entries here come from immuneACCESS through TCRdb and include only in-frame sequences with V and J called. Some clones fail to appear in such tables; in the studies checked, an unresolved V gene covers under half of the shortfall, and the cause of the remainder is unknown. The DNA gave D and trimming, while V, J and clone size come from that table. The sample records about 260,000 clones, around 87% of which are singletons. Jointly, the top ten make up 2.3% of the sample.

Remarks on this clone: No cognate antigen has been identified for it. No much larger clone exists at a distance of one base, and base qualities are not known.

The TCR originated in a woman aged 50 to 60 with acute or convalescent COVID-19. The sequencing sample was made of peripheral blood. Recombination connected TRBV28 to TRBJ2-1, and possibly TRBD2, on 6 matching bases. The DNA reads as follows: TGTGCCAGCAGTTTTGGGGACTTTCAGTTCTTC. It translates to CASSFGDFQFF.